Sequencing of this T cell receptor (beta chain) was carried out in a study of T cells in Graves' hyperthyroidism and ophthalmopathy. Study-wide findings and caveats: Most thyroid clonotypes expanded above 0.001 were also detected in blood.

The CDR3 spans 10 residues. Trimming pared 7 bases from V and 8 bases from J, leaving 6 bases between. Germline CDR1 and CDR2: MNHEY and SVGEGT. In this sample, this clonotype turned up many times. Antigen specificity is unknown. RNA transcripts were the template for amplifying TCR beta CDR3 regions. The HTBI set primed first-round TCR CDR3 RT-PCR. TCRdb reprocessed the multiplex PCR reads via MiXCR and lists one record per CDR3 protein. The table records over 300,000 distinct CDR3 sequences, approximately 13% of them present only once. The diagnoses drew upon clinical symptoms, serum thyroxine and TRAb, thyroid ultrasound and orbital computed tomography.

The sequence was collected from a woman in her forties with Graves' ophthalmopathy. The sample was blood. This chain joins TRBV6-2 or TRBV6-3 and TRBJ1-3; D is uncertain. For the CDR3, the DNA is TGTGCCAGCAAAGGATACACCATATATTTT. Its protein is CASKGYTIYF.